The next 4 T cell receptor beta chains were all read from a single sample in a study of shared clonotypes between healthy human individuals. Profiled with immunoSEQ multiplex PCR; TCRdb holds only in-frame clones, not every one. This table holds millions of clones, 85% to 95% found once. Material: naive CD4+ T cells sorted from blood. Subset of the sample: CD45RA+ positively selected. The source of these receptors is a man aged 18 to 29 in good health.

V and J are TRBV10-2 and TRBJ2-3; a weak D match, TRBD2 (5 bases). CDR1 is WSHSY and CDR2 is SAAADI in the germline V gene. The length of the CDR3 is 12 residues. With 0 bases removed from V and 14 bases from J, the gap between germline ends came to 12 bases. The CDR3 region has the DNA TGCGCCAGCAGTGAGTCCGCGGGCCGGGCGTATTTT. Its protein product is CASSESAGRAYF.

CDR3 protein: CASSLSWKGDEKLFF. The CDR3 DNA sequence: TGTGCCAGCAGCTTAAGTTGGAAGGGGGATGAAAAACTGTTTTTT. The V and J genes are TRBV5-4 and TRBJ1-4, with D perhaps TRBD1 (6 bases). In germline, CDR1 is SGHNT, CDR2 YYREEE (reference sequence). The CDR3 spans 15 residues. The V end lost 2 bases, the J end lost 6 bases, and 14 bases lay between the germline ends.

The chain employs TRBV4-3 and TRBJ1-5; TRBD1 is a possible D gene (5 bases). Trimming took 2 bases from V and 7 from J, leaving 12 bases between them. Germline loops: CDR1 LGHNA, CDR2 YSLEER. The CDR3 has 14 amino acids. CDR3 protein: CASSQLLEGQPQHF. CDR3 sequence (DNA): TGCGCCAGCAGCCAATTATTAGAGGGGCAGCCCCAGCATTTT.

The V gene is TRBV18, the J gene TRBJ1-1; D not resolved. The germline V gene encodes CDR1 KGHSH and CDR2 LQKENI. The CDR3 runs 15 residues. V lost 0 bases and J lost 0, with 8 bases in between. CDR3 amino acids: CASSPPKGLNTEAFF. In nucleotides, the CDR3 is TGTGCCAGCTCACCACCGAAGGGCCTGAACACTGAAGCTTTCTTT.